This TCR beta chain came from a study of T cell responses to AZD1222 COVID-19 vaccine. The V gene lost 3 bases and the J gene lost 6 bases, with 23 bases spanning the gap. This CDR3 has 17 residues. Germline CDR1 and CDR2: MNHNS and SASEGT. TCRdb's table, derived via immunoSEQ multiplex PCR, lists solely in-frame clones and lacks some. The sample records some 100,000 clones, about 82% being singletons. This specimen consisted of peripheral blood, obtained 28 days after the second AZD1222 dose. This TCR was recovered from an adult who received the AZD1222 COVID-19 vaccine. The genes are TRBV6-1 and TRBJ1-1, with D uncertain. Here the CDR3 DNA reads TGTGCCAGCAGTGACTTAATAGGAGACATTGCTTACGCTGAAGCTTTCTTT. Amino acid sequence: CASSDLIGDIAYAEAFF.